These 32 T cell receptor beta chains originate from one sample sequenced in a study of blood T cell repertoires in COVID-19. Clones were sequenced by immunoSEQ multiplex PCR, and TCRdb holds only the in-frame ones, with some missing. The sample records approximately 230,000 clones, roughly 79% being singletons. The specimen was PBMCs or T cells enriched from blood (not recorded which). These receptors were collected from a man aged 40-49 years who had recovered from COVID-19.

This chain links TRBV30 with TRBJ2-1; 10 nucleotides match TRBD2. Germline V lookup: CDR1 GTSNPN, CDR2 SVGIG (reference sequence). This CDR3 region has 15 residues. J was trimmed by 6 bases and V by 0 bases; bases with no gene match: 5. In DNA form, the CDR3 reads TGTGCCTGGAGTGTGGGAATAGCGGGGGGCAATGAGCAGTTCTTC. Translation gives CAWSVGIAGGNEQFF.

On this clone: Other DNA sequences in this specimen translate into the identical CDR3. This chain uses TRBV7-2 with TRBJ1-2, with a possible D match to TRBD1 (6 bases). The CDR3 length is 13 residues. Trimming stripped 5 bases from V and 4 bases from J, with 11 bases between. Germline loops: CDR1 SGHTA, CDR2 FQGNSA. Here the CDR3 reads CASSEDSSYGYTF. The CDR3 region has the DNA TGTGCCAGCAGCGAGGACAGTTCCTATGGCTACACCTTC.

This clone was seen once. The rearrangement joins TRBV24-1 to TRBJ1-2, with D possibly matching TRBD1 (6 bases). Germline V gene data show CDR1 as KGHDR and CDR2 as SFDVKD. V lost 0 bases to trimming and J lost 4 bases, with 11 bases between them. The CDR3 is 15 residues long. The DNA of the CDR3 is TGTGCCACCAGTGATTTGAGCGGGGGCCTCTATGGCTACACCTTC. Translation gives CATSDLSGGLYGYTF.

The V call is TRBV5-8, the J call TRBJ2-7; 7 bases align to TRBD1. CDR3 size: 14 residues. From germline, CDR1 is SGHTS and CDR2 YDEGEE. The ends lost 5 bases at V and 2 bases at J; junction bases unmatched: 7. In nucleotides, the CDR3 is TGTGCCAGCAGTCGACGACAGGGCCCCTACGAGCAGTACTTC. As protein: CASSRRQGPYEQYF.

The V and J genes are TRBV7-2 and TRBJ2-3; 10 bases line up with TRBD2. The CDR3 contains 18 residues. Per germline, CDR1 SGHTA and CDR2 FQGNSA. The junction had 11 bases not matched to a gene; V was cut back by 3 bases and J by 2 bases. CDR3 sequence (DNA): TGTGCCAGCAGCTTTGGGGGTAGCGGGGGGCCCTTCACAGATACGCAGTATTTT. Translated: CASSFGGSGGPFTDTQYF.

The chain uses TRBV5-1 and TRBJ1-1, with 9 bases fitting TRBD1. From germline, CDR1 is SGHRS and CDR2 YFSETQ. The CDR3 has 15 residues. V dropped 2 bases and J dropped 3; count of bases not matched to a gene: 5. CDR3 sequence: CASSFTGGQYTEAFF. The CDR3 coding sequence is TGCGCCAGCAGCTTCACAGGGGGCCAATACACTGAAGCTTTCTTT.

The chain carries TRBV28 and TRBJ1-2; D is possibly TRBD1 (5 bases). Germline V gives CDR1 MDHEN, CDR2 SYDVKM. This CDR3 has 17 residues. V lost 2 bases and J 2 bases, leaving 18 bases between the germline ends. Written as DNA, the CDR3 is TGTGCCAGCAGTTTACCCCTCCGTCGGGGGAGGAACTATGGCTACACCTTC. Residues: CASSLPLRRGRNYGYTF.

The V and J genes are TRBV5-5 and TRBJ1-1; 9 bases align to TRBD1. The CDR3 runs to 16 residues. CDR1 and CDR2 (germline): SGHKS, YYEKEE (reference sequence). The V and J ends lost 4 bases and 7 bases, in that order; junction bases with no gene match: 14. CDR3 amino acids: CASSRQGGGYSFEAFF. CDR3 DNA: TGTGCCAGCAGCCGACAGGGGGGAGGGTATTCTTTTGAAGCTTTCTTT.

This chain uses TRBV2 with TRBJ1-1, with TRBD1 as a possible D gene (6 bases). V lost 9 bases, J lost 5 bases, and 19 bases lay in between. The CDR3 extends over 14 amino acids. CDR1 is SNHLY, CDR2 FYNNEI, per germline. In nucleotides, the CDR3 is TGTGCCAGTCGACAGGAGGCGGGTGAAACTGAAGCTTTCTTT. This translates into CASRQEAGETEAFF.

The chain employs TRBV19 and TRBJ1-4, with no clear D. This CDR3 spans 14 amino acids. V was trimmed by 9 bases and J by 7 bases, leaving 18 bases between them. Germline lookup yields CDR1 LNHDA and CDR2 SQIVND (reference sequence). The CDR3 nucleotides are TGTGCCAGCCAAACCCTTGGCCCGGGTGAAAAACTGTTTTTT. It encodes CASQTLGPGEKLFF. The full variable domain, completed using reference TRBV19 and TRBJ1-4, is DGGITQSPKYLFRKEGQNVTLSCEQNLNHDAMYWYRQDPGQGLRLIYYSQIVNDFQKGDIAEGYSVSREKKESFPLTVTSAQKNPTAFYLCASQTLGPGEKLFFGSGTQLSVL.

The CDR3 DNA reads as TGTGCCAGCAGCTTGGGCAGGGGACCCTACTATGGCTACACCTTC. As protein: CASSLGRGPYYGYTF. The V call is TRBV5-4, the J call TRBJ1-2; D might be TRBD1 (6 bases). V was cut by 0 bases and J by 3 bases, with 12 bases left in between. The CDR3 runs to 15 residues. The germline CDR1 and CDR2 sequences are SGHNT and YYREEE (reference sequence).

In its sample, this clone was seen once. The chain carries TRBV11-2 and TRBJ2-3; 12 nucleotides align to TRBD2. V trimming: 0 bases; J trimming: 14 bases; junction bases outside the gene matches: 9. This CDR3 contains 15 residues. Germline V lookup: CDR1 SGHAT, CDR2 FQNNGV. Written as DNA, the CDR3 is TGTGCCAGCAGCTTAGAAAGACTAGCGGGGGTCGATGTGTATTTT. It specifies CASSLERLAGVDVYF.

The chain employs TRBV10-2 and TRBJ2-1; TRBD2 aligns across 8 bases. There are 14 residues in the CDR3. After removal of 3 bases from V and 9 bases from J, the junction contained 7 bases not matched to a gene. Germline CDR1 WSHSY, CDR2 SAAADI. CDR3 bases: TGCGCCAGCAGTGATGGCGGGAGGTGGAGTGAGCAGTTCTTC. This encodes CASSDGGRWSEQFF.

The chain uses TRBV7-9 and TRBJ1-2; perhaps TRBD1 as D (5 bases). The ends were cut back, 4 bases at V and 4 bases at J, with 16 bases in the middle. Germline loops: CDR1 SEHNR, CDR2 FQNEAQ (reference sequence). The CDR3 sequence is 15 residues long. The CDR3 spells CASSSSGTVLYGYTF. CDR3 DNA sequence: TGTGCCAGCAGCTCGTCCGGGACTGTCCTCTATGGCTACACCTTC.

This chain connects TRBV7-9 to TRBJ1-1, with D uncertain. Germline V gene data show CDR1 as SEHNR and CDR2 as FQNEAQ (reference sequence). The CDR3 totals 16 residues. Trimming shortened V by 5 bases and J by 3 bases, and 19 bases separated the two germline ends. The CDR3 protein is CASSREPGRRDTEAFF. The CDR3 DNA is TGTGCCAGCAGCCGTGAACCGGGCAGGAGGGACACTGAAGCTTTCTTT. Based on the CDR3 plus reference TRBV7-9 and TRBJ1-1, the full variable domain is DTGVSQNPRHKITKRGQNVTFRCDPISEHNRLYWYRQTLGQGPEFLTYFQNEAQLEKSRLLSDRFSAERPKGSFSTLEIQRTEQGDSAMYLCASSREPGRRDTEAFFGQGTRLTVV.

The V gene is TRBV28, the J gene TRBJ1-1; perhaps TRBD1 as D (5 bases). This CDR3 has 13 amino acids. Deletions cut 10 bases from V and 5 bases from J, with 17 bases between. CDR1 MDHEN and CDR2 SYDVKM come from the germline V gene. DNA for the CDR3: TGTGCCACATATACTCCGGGGGGGACTGAAGCTTTCTTT. Translating it yields CATYTPGGTEAFF.

In DNA form, the CDR3 reads TGTGCCACCAGCAGAGATCGTGGGACAGCGAACTACGAGCAGTACTTC. This gives the protein CATSRDRGTANYEQYF. The chain couples TRBV15 to TRBJ2-7; 7 nucleotides align to TRBD1. V was clipped by 0 bases and J by 3 bases; unmatched bases: 8. The CDR3 sequence is 16 residues long. Germline loops: CDR1 LNHNV, CDR2 YYDKDF (reference sequence).

A single count supports this clone. The CDR3 sequence is CASSFTRDPYNEQFF. CDR3 nucleotide sequence: TGTGCCAGCAGCTTTACCCGGGATCCCTACAATGAGCAGTTCTTC. V is TRBV7-3 and J is TRBJ2-1; D possibly corresponds to TRBD2 (5 bases). The CDR3 spans 15 residues. From germline, CDR1 is SGHTA and CDR2 FQGTGA. The V and J ends lost 3 bases and 2 bases respectively, with 11 bases between them.

The rearrangement links TRBV10-3 to TRBJ1-4; D perhaps matches TRBD1 (6 bases). Per the germline V gene, CDR1 is ENHRY and CDR2 is SYGVKD. The CDR3 covers 14 residues. V was cut by 11 bases and J by 7 bases, with 20 bases left in between. Written as DNA, the CDR3 is TGTGCCTCCCACAGGGACGAGGGTAGTGAAAAACTGTTTTTT. Amino acid sequence: CASHRDEGSEKLFF.

The chain joins TRBV19 to TRBJ1-1; D remains ambiguous. Trimming took 6 bases from V and 4 from J, leaving 15 bases between them. The CDR3 contains 14 residues. Germline lookup yields CDR1 LNHDA and CDR2 SQIVND (reference sequence). CDR3 DNA sequence: TGTGCCAGTAGCCGGAGGGAGTCGGGCACTGAAGCTTTCTTT. As protein: CASSRRESGTEAFF. Based on the CDR3 plus reference TRBV19 and TRBJ1-1, the full variable domain is DGGITQSPKYLFRKEGQNVTLSCEQNLNHDAMYWYRQDPGQGLRLIYYSQIVNDFQKGDIAEGYSVSREKKESFPLTVTSAQKNPTAFYLCASSRRESGTEAFFGQGTRLTVV.

As DNA, the CDR3 is TGTGCCAGCAGTTTCTCCGTTCGCACCGGGGAGCTGTTTTTT. This encodes CASSFSVRTGELFF. V is TRBV27 and J is TRBJ2-2; D is uncertain. The CDR3 is 14 amino acids. With 3 bases removed from V and 4 bases from J, the gap between germline ends came to 9 bases. Germline V CDR1 and CDR2: MNHEY, SMNVEV (reference sequence).

This sequence joins TRBV27 and TRBJ2-1, with 7 bases that match TRBD1. CDR1 MNHEY and CDR2 SMNVEV come from the germline V gene (reference sequence). The CDR3 sequence is 16 residues long. Losses at the gene ends were 5 bases for V and 6 bases for J; bases not matched to a gene: 13. In DNA, the CDR3 is TGTGCCAGCAGTCCATTCCAGGGGGATTTGGGCAATGAGCAGTTCTTC. Its protein is CASSPFQGDLGNEQFF.

The genes are TRBV28 and TRBJ2-7; 7 bases agree with TRBD1. Germline loops: CDR1 MDHEN, CDR2 SYDVKM. This CDR3 comprises 15 residues. The ends lost 5 bases at V and 3 bases at J; junction bases unmatched: 10. This CDR3 is CASSEGGRGYYEQYF. The CDR3 bases are TGTGCCAGCAGTGAAGGGGGCAGGGGCTACTACGAGCAGTACTTC.

V and J are TRBV5-1 and TRBJ1-1, with 8 bases matching TRBD1. There are 14 residues in the CDR3. The V gene's germline CDR1 is SGHRS and CDR2 YFSETQ. V shed 1 base and J 6 bases; nucleotides not matched to a gene: 5. CDR3 sequence: CASSLTGGDSEAFF. CDR3 DNA: TGCGCCAGCAGCTTGACAGGGGGGGATTCTGAAGCTTTCTTT.

The rearrangement links TRBV10-3 to TRBJ2-7; 9 bases line up with TRBD1. Germline CDR1 reads ENHRY; CDR2 reads SYGVKD. CDR3 size: 14 residues. V lost 3 bases to trimming and J lost 6 bases; unmatched junction nucleotides: 6. This chain's CDR3 is CAISENRGLGEQYF. The CDR3 nucleotides are TGTGCCATCAGTGAAAACAGGGGGCTGGGCGAGCAGTACTTC.

V gene TRBV5-1 combines with J gene TRBJ2-2; 9 bases agree with TRBD2. CDR1 is SGHRS, CDR2 YFSETQ, per germline. The CDR3 has 15 residues. V was pared by 2 bases and J by 5 bases, with 4 bases of the junction left unmatched. The CDR3 DNA follows: TGCGCCAGCAGCTTTGGGACTAGCCATACCGGGGAGCTGTTTTTT. It codes for CASSFGTSHTGELFF.

The V call is TRBV5-8, the J call TRBJ2-4; D perhaps matches TRBD1 (5 bases). Trimming removed 3 bases from V and 0 bases from J, with 10 bases in between. The CDR3 extends over 15 amino acids. The germline CDR1 and CDR2 sequences are SGHTS and YDEGEE. Here the CDR3 DNA reads TGTGCCAGCAGCTACAGGACACGAGCCAAAAACATTCAGTACTTC. It yields the protein CASSYRTRAKNIQYF.

The chain carries TRBV19 and TRBJ1-5, with 8 bases lining up with TRBD1. Germline V gives CDR1 LNHDA, CDR2 SQIVND (reference sequence). The CDR3 contains 14 residues. Trimming cost V 6 bases and J 7 bases; bases outside gene matches: 8. CDR3 coding DNA: TGTGCCAGTAGCACCGGACAGGGTTGGCAGCCCCAGCATTTT. It translates to CASSTGQGWQPQHF.

The V call is TRBV6-5, the J call TRBJ1-2, with 10 bases lining up with TRBD1. V lost 11 bases to trimming and J lost 8 bases; unmatched junction nucleotides: 17. The CDR3 covers 15 residues. The germline V gene has CDR1 MNHEY and CDR2 SVGAGI. The CDR3 region has the DNA TGTGCCGCCGGATCAAAGGTGCGGACAGGGGGAGGCTACACCTTC. Translating it yields CAAGSKVRTGGGYTF.

This chain connects TRBV1 to TRBJ1-4. TRBV1 is a pseudogene segment. The CDR3 contains 16 residues. CDR3 DNA: TGCACCAGCAGCCCCCGGGCGGCAGGGGAGGGAGAAAAACTGTTTTTT. Its translation: CTSSPRAAGEGEKLFF.

The rearrangement links TRBV5-1 to TRBJ2-7, with no clear D. V lost 2 bases, J lost 3 bases, and 9 bases lay in between. The CDR3 has 13 amino acids. Germline values: CDR1 SGHRS, CDR2 YFSETQ. The CDR3 protein is CASSFSPRYEQYF. The CDR3 DNA follows: TGCGCCAGCAGCTTCTCCCCCCGCTACGAGCAGTACTTC.

The chain uses TRBV4-3 and TRBJ1-2, with D possibly matching TRBD1 (6 bases). Germline CDR1 reads LGHNA; CDR2 reads YSLEER. Trimming removed 0 bases from V and 4 bases from J, with 9 bases in between. CDR3 size: 14 residues. Here the CDR3 DNA reads TGCGCCAGCAGCCAAGACAGGGGACCCTATGGCTACACCTTC. This codes for CASSQDRGPYGYTF.